Listed below are T cell receptor beta chains from one sample, sequenced in a study of post-analysis software for immune sequencing data. TCRdb re-analysed the PCR reads in MiXCR, keeping a single row per CDR3 protein. Of 550,000 to 700,000 distinct CDR3 sequences listed, about 40% are singletons. Material for sequencing was blood. All receptors derive from a girl aged 10-17 years with multiple sclerosis. CDR3s include the opening cysteine and the closing phenylalanine or tryptophan. Each record gives: J gene, V gene, D gene, clone size, CDR3 DNA, CDR3 protein. D genes are given only for firm matches. Size tells how often a clone was seen (once, few, many) or the class of an expanded clone, and some rows leave it out.

>TRBJ2-7|TRBV7-9|NA|NA
TGTGCCAGCAGCCCCCCACGGGCCGACTACGAGCAGTACTTC
CASSPPRADYEQYF
>TRBJ1-2|TRBV6-5|NA|NA
TGTGCCAGCAGCCTAAACGCCGGGGTACCTAACTATGGCTACACCTTC
CASSLNAGVPNYGYTF
>TRBJ1-1|TRBV6-5|NA|few
TGTGCCAGCAGTACAATGAACACTGAAGCTTTCTTT
CASSTMNTEAFF
>TRBJ2-7|TRBV5-1|NA|NA
TGCGCCAGCAGCACGGACGAGACTGAGACTCAGAACTTC
CASSTDETETQNF
>TRBJ1-2|TRBV12-3/TRBV12-4|TRBD1|NA
TGTGCCAGCAGCATGGGACAGGGGGACGGCTACACCTTC
CASSMGQGDGYTF
>TRBJ2-7|TRBV12-3/TRBV12-4|NA|few
TGTGCCAGCAGTTTGAAGGGCGCAGCTTCCTACGAGCAGTACTTC
CASSLKGAASYEQYF
>TRBJ1-4|TRBV27|TRBD1|few
TGTGCCAGCAGTCATCTATCGACAGGGGAAGAGGAAAAACTGTTTTTT
CASSHLSTGEEEKLFF
>TRBJ1-1|TRBV20-1|NA|NA
TGCAGTGCTAGAGATCGCCGGGGTCCGAACACTGAAGCTTTCTTT
CSARDRRGPNTEAFF
>TRBJ1-5|TRBV6-6|NA|NA
TGTGCCAGCAGTCGTTCAGGGGAAGGCAATCAGCCCCAGCATTTT
CASSRSGEGNQPQHF
>TRBJ1-5|TRBV7-6|NA|once
TGTGCCAGCAGCGGCCCCAATCAGCCCCAGCATTTT
CASSGPNQPQHF
>TRBJ2-5|TRBV29-1|TRBD1|NA
TGCAGCGTCGAGGGGACAGGGCGGGGAGAGACCCAGTACTTC
CSVEGTGRGETQYF
>TRBJ2-3|TRBV5-5|NA|NA
TGTGCCAGCAGCTTGGCTCAGCGGGCTTCACCGGATACGCAGTATTTT
CASSLAQRASPDTQYF
>TRBJ1-1|TRBV5-1|TRBD1|NA
TGCGCCAGCAGCTTGGTCGACAGGGGCACTGAAGCTTTCTTT
CASSLVDRGTEAFF
>TRBJ2-1|TRBV12-3/TRBV12-4|TRBD2|NA
TGTGCCAGCACTAGCGGGACTAGCGGCTACAATGAGCAGTTCTTC
CASTSGTSGYNEQFF
>TRBJ1-1|TRBV7-2|NA|NA
TGTGCCAGCAGCTGGGGCAGGGACACTGAAGCTTTCTTT
CASSWGRDTEAFF
>TRBJ2-7|TRBV9|TRBD1|few
TGTGCCAGCAGCGTAACCGATACCATTTCCGGGACAGGGAGCTCCTACGAGCAGTACTTC
CASSVTDTISGTGSSYEQYF
>TRBJ2-7|TRBV12-3/TRBV12-4|TRBD2|NA
TGTGCCAGCCGGGAGGCCCCTCAGGACGAGCAGTACTTC
CASREAPQDEQYF
>TRBJ2-1|TRBV2|NA|NA
TGTGCCAGCAGCAGGGGGGCTAACAATGGGCAGTTCTTC
CASSRGANNGQFF
>TRBJ2-6|TRBV6-5|TRBD1|NA
TGTGCCAGCAGTTGGATCCCGACAGGGTCTGGGGCCAACGTCCTGACTTTC
CASSWIPTGSGANVLTF
>TRBJ2-1|TRBV20-1|TRBD1|NA
TGCAGTGCTAGCCCGCCGGACAGGTTAGAGGGAAATGAGCAGTTCTTC
CSASPPDRLEGNEQFF
>TRBJ2-3|TRBV5-6|TRBD2|NA
TGTGCCAGCAGCTTTCCGCGGGAGCTCGCAGATACGCAGTATTTT
CASSFPRELADTQYF
>TRBJ2-7|TRBV7-9|TRBD2|once
TGTGCCAGCAGCGTACTTACCGGGGGACTAGCACTGTACGAGCAGTACTTC
CASSVLTGGLALYEQYF
>TRBJ1-2|TRBV6-1|TRBD1|once
TGTGCCAGCAGCCCCATTGGACAGGAGAGCTATGGCTACACCTTC
CASSPIGQESYGYTF
>TRBJ2-5|TRBV12-3/TRBV12-4|NA|few
TGTGCCAGCAGACCCGGGTCCCGGGAGGAGACCCAGTACTTC
CASRPGSREETQYF
>TRBJ1-5|TRBV10-3|TRBD1|NA
TGTGCCATCAGTGAGAGGACGACAGGGAATCAGCCCCAGCATTTT
CAISERTTGNQPQHF
>TRBJ2-7|TRBV6-6|NA|NA
TGTGCCAGCAGTTACTCGAGGGAGGGGGAGAGCTCCTACGAGCAGTACTTC
CASSYSREGESSYEQYF
>TRBJ2-5|TRBV29-1|NA|NA
TGCAGCGTTGTTCGGGCGCTCCAAGAGACCCAGTACTTC
CSVVRALQETQYF
>TRBJ2-7|TRBV7-9|NA|NA
TGTGCCAGCAGCCCGGGTTCAAACTTGGGGCAGTACTTC
CASSPGSNLGQYF
>TRBJ1-1|TRBV7-8|NA|NA
TGTGCCAGCAGCTATGACAGACATGAAGCTTTCTTT
CASSYDRHEAFF
>TRBJ1-1|TRBV6-5|NA|NA
TGTGCCAGCAGTCCAACAGGGAGCACTGAAGCTTTCTTT
CASSPTGSTEAFF
>TRBJ2-4|TRBV12-3/TRBV12-4|NA|NA
TGTGCCAGCAGCCCCGGACCGACCGCAGCCAAAAACATTCAGTACTTC
CASSPGPTAAKNIQYF